This TCR beta chain was observed in a study of long-term antiretroviral therapy in people with HIV (dated by TCRdb to between 2021 and 2024). Study-level background: The earliest samples were collected about a decade before the 2015 WHO recommendation for immediate ART, when ART was typically delayed until CD4 counts fell. Among the approximately 32 participants with HIV, eleven to twelve were female. From 30 adults with confirmed HIV infection, the cohort provided 150 to 200 cryopreserved PBMC samples, gathered serially across a mean of around six years (range 1-12). Whether ART initiation and durable HIV suppression were associated with changes in peripheral blood TRB repertoire composition and diversity was tested in a retrospective serial study. No cross-contamination during QIAcube processing was shown when test extractions of a monoclonal T-cell line were performed alongside about 30 polyclonal samples. What the study reported, not specific to this receptor: At every time point, the repertoire was dominated by expanded TRB clones first identified before ART initiation, although this dominance fluctuated and, in many PLHIV, declined after ART. Because pre-ART samples had limited cell numbers, unsorted PBMC were profiled rather than sorted CD4+ and CD8+ T cells. The samples were dated from about 2003 to 2017, and the ART regimens that were used may be less effective than current ART regimens. Inferences about post-ART repertoire changes are limited because no data were available on ART adherence, viral resistance or therapy changes. Narrower CDR3 length ranges were observed in HIV repertoires than in controls, and an antigen-experienced repertoire with only a slight naive shift after ART was suggested by the network structure. Starting ART was linked to a significant rise in TRB diversity, yet even with long-term ART the diversity remained significantly lower than in transplant donor controls. Owing to limited PBMC availability, only the TCR beta chain was sequenced, without alpha chain pairing.

Sequencing of the TRB variable region was done with the immunoSEQ hsTCRB v3.0 assay at survey level resolution. The target sequencing depth for TRB was roughly 35,000-55,000 T-cell genomes per sample. Pooled TRB libraries were sequenced on an Illumina MiSeq with a v3 150-cycle kit. Per the original workflow: Repertoire analysis ran in R within a reproducible Nextflow workflow covering QC, data transformation and analysis. LymphoSeq2, an R package for exploring AIRR-Seq data, was used to implement the custom analyses. A handful of samples that produced fewer than 5000 total TRB sequences were removed, so 150 to 200 HIV repertoires were analyzed. Among the approximately 200 retained HIV repertoires, 55 to 60 were collected before ART initiation and 120 to 140 were collected after ART initiation. Repertoires were downsampled to 5000 TRB nucleotide sequences, with summary statistics averaged over 100 downsampling iterations. TRB sequences were retained for analysis only if CDR3 regions of at least seven amino acids were present. Two measures captured diversity: a Shannon entropy-derived clonality score and the Gini coefficient. In repertoire networks, the top 5000 CDR3 amino acid sequences were linked whenever an edit distance of one separated two sequences. For TRB CDR3 amino acid sequences, antigen specificity groups and MHC restriction were predicted with GLIPH2. CDR3 amino acid sequences were matched against VDJdb and McPAS-TCR to flag known CMV, EBV, HIV or tissue antigen associations. Pre-ART, post-ART and control groups were compared with Wilcoxon signed-rank tests and Holm-Bonferroni correction. Entries here come from immuneACCESS through TCRdb and include only in-frame sequences with V and J called. Some clones fail to appear in such tables; in the studies checked, an unresolved V gene covers under half of the shortfall, and the cause of the remainder is unknown. D and trimming come from the DNA, and the V and J calls and clone size come from that table. The sample profile shows about 40,000 clones; approximately 87% of them were found once. Of the sample, around 4% falls within the top ten clones.

Inclusion was restricted to participants for whom at least one PBMC sample before ART initiation and at least two post-ART samples were available. All participants with HIV were treated in the United States of America. Before DNA extraction, cryopreserved samples of roughly 0.9-11 million PBMC were thawed and then washed. At the time of the earliest PBMC sample for each participant with HIV, ages ranged from about 23 to 60 years. PBMC samples were contributed by each participant from 1-4 timepoints before ART initiation and 2-8 timepoints after ART initiation, with a median of 7 samples. For every participant, serial HIV viral load, CD4+ T-cell count, ART history and demographic data were obtained. Genomic DNA was extracted from unsorted PBMC with a Qiagen kit on a QIAcube, processed in batches of 12 samples. About this clone itself: This receptor's antigen is unknown. No per-base quality is available; no much larger clone lies one base away.

This TCR came from a woman aged 50 to 60 with HIV. The material sequenced was unsorted PBMCs, taken 1.2 years after starting antiretroviral therapy.

The CDR3 has the sequence CASSPLTGGIQPQHF. The DNA is TGTGCCAGCAGTCCTCTGACAGGCGGCATTCAGCCCCAGCATTTT. This chain is built from TRBV27 and TRBJ1-5; matching of 6 bases hints at TRBD1 as the D gene. CDR1 MNHEY and CDR2 SMNVEV were looked up in the germline V gene (reference sequence). Relative to germline, V is 5 bases shorter and J is 6 bases shorter, with 17 bases between their ends. Spanning cysteine to phenylalanine, the CDR3 consists of 15 amino acids. Only the CDR3 DNA stays, 45 bases, in frame from base 1.